Following are 25 T cell receptor beta chains from one sample sequenced in a study of tumor-infiltrating lymphocytes in primary liver carcinoma. With roughly 540 ng total RNA as template and a constant-region primer, TCR beta cDNA was made. Slightly modified ARM-PCR with three nested multiplex PCR rounds yielded TCR beta libraries. Investigators reported that the first two PCR rounds, at 10 to 11 cycles each, used TRBV1-TRBV30 forward primers with a C-beta reverse primer. TCRdb analysed the multiplex PCR reads with MiXCR anew, one entry per CDR3 protein. Of more than 150,000 distinct CDR3 sequences listed, 50% to 75% are singletons. Germline DNA was extracted alongside blood RNA, which was obtained from unsorted whole blood. The sample was peripheral blood. These TCRs come from a man aged 40-50 years with primary liver carcinoma and hepatitis B virus infection.

The rearrangement links TRBV6-5 to TRBJ2-4; 7 bases map to TRBD1. This CDR3 region has 15 residues. CDR1 is MNHEY, CDR2 SVGAGI, per germline. Unmatched junction bases numbered 13, after V lost 7 bases and J lost 7 bases. CDR3 sequence reads: CASNSPEQGMNIQYF. For the CDR3, the DNA is TGTGCCAGCAATTCTCCGGAACAGGGGATGAACATTCAGTACTTC.

The V call is TRBV12-3 or TRBV12-4, the J call TRBJ2-2, with 10 bases matching TRBD2. The ends lost 5 bases at V and 5 bases at J; junction bases unmatched: 11. This CDR3 comprises 17 residues. CDR3 DNA: TGTGCCAGCAGTCCTCTAGCGGGAGCGGCGGGAACCGGGGAGCTGTTTTTT. Its protein is CASSPLAGAAGTGELFF.

The chain links TRBV6-1 to TRBJ2-3; D is uncertain. CDR1 is MNHNS, CDR2 SASEGT, per germline. This CDR3 is 12 amino acids long. The germline V and J ends were trimmed by 0 bases and 6 bases, with 4 bases remaining between them. This CDR3 is CASSEATDTQYF. The CDR3 DNA reads TGTGCCAGCAGTGAAGCTACCGATACGCAGTATTTT.

This clonotype was seen more than once but under ten times. The chain employs TRBV4-1 and TRBJ2-2, with TRBD2 matching over 9 bases. The V gene end was trimmed by 5 bases and the J gene end by 6 bases; junction bases not matched to a gene: 10. Per germline, CDR1 MGHRA and CDR2 YSYEKL. The length of the CDR3 is 16 residues. The CDR3 loop reads CASSTLQAGGSGELFF. The CDR3 region has the DNA TGCGCCAGCAGCACACTACAAGCGGGAGGATCCGGGGAGCTGTTTTTT.

The gene calls are TRBV5-4 and TRBJ1-2; D is unresolved. The CDR3 has 12 residues. Trimming left V 5 bases short and J 7 bases short, with 12 bases between. Per the germline V gene, CDR1 is SGHNT and CDR2 is YYREEE (reference sequence). The DNA of the CDR3 is TGTGCCAGCAGTCCCAACATAGGTGGCTACACCTTC. Translated: CASSPNIGGYTF.

The rearrangement links TRBV30 to TRBJ2-5, with 9 nucleotides matching TRBD2. Germline lookup yields CDR1 GTSNPN and CDR2 SVGIG (reference sequence). V lost 3 bases to trimming and J lost 4 bases; unmatched junction nucleotides: 6. The CDR3 is 14 residues long. The CDR3 DNA is TGTGCCTGGAGACCTAGCGGGAAAATAGAGACCCAGTACTTC. This encodes CAWRPSGKIETQYF.

As for this clonotype: A read error may be the cause here, since a much bigger clone is one base away. The rearrangement joins TRBV11-2 to TRBJ2-3; the D gene is possibly TRBD2 (6 bases). The CDR3 has 17 residues. Germline V CDR1 and CDR2: SGHAT, FQNNGV. CDR3 residues: CASRFGGTSISTDTQYF. The CDR3 nucleotides read TGTGCCAGCCGCTTCGGCGGGACTTCGATCAGCACAGATACGCAGTATTTT.

With regard to this clonotype: It is unclear where the CDR3 begins or ends on the DNA, so no DNA is shown, and the CDR3 is as TCRdb lists it. The CDR3 reads CASSLVVARSCFF. The V and J genes are TRBV11-2 and TRBJ2-2. Per germline, CDR1 SGHAT and CDR2 FQNNGV. The CDR3 contains 13 residues when both ends are counted.

The chain recombines TRBV12-3 or TRBV12-4 with TRBJ2-2, with D maybe TRBD1 (6 bases). Trimming pared 6 bases from V and 7 bases from J, leaving 18 bases between. This CDR3 comprises 15 residues. CDR3 in DNA: TGTGCCAGCAGCATGTCAGGGGTTCGGGGCGGGGAGCTGTTTTTT. It codes for CASSMSGVRGGELFF.

A word on this clonotype: The junction departs from the called germline gene at one end, perhaps through a read error. V gene TRBV6-5 combines with J gene TRBJ2-1; the match to TRBD1 covers 11 bases. The CDR3 has 16 amino acids. CDR1 is MNHEY and CDR2 is SVGAGI in the germline V gene. The CDR3 sequence: CASSTEGTGGANDQFF. CDR3 nucleotides: TGTGCCAGCAGTACCGAAGGGACAGGGGGTGCCAATGACCAGTTCTTC.

The chain employs TRBV13 and TRBJ2-7; maybe TRBD1 (6 bases). CDR3 size: 14 residues. Germline lookup yields CDR1 PRHDT and CDR2 FYEKMQ (reference sequence). Trimming left V 4 bases short and J 3 bases short, with 13 bases between. The CDR3 is CASSSQGWIYEQYF. Written as DNA, the CDR3 is TGTGCCAGCAGCTCACAGGGTTGGATCTACGAGCAGTACTTC.

The J gene is TRBJ2-7, the V gene TRBV10-2, with 8 bases aligning to TRBD2. The CDR3 sequence is 13 residues long. Germline CDR1 is WSHSY and CDR2 is SAAADI. The J segment lost 3 bases and the V segment lost 8 bases, leaving 6 bases of the junction unmatched. The CDR3: CASFSGLDYEQYF. The DNA for the CDR3 is TGCGCCAGCTTCTCGGGACTAGACTACGAGCAGTACTTC.

As to this clonotype: This clone may be a read error of a much larger clone one base away. This rearrangement joins TRBV6-6 to TRBJ2-7; D is possibly TRBD2 (5 bases). Per the germline V gene, CDR1 is MNHNY and CDR2 is SVGAGI (reference sequence). CDR3 length: 14 amino acids. CDR3 DNA sequence: TGTGCCAGCAGTGACGCCCCGAGGGCCTACGGGCAGTACTTC. It codes for CASSDAPRAYGQYF.

With regard to this clonotype: A read error may explain this, as a much larger clone is one base away. This chain joins TRBV11-1 and TRBJ1-1; 7 bases fit TRBD1. CDR1 is SGHAT, CDR2 FQDESV, per germline (reference sequence). The CDR3 runs to 15 residues. This CDR3 reads CVSSYGQAGNTEAFF. CDR3 bases: TGTGTCAGCAGCTACGGACAGGCGGGGAACACTGAAGCTTTCTTT.

This clonotype was observed a handful of times. The chain recombines TRBV12-3 or TRBV12-4 with TRBJ2-7; D remains ambiguous. CDR3 length: 13 residues. V was cut by 2 bases and J by 5 bases, with 10 bases left in between. The CDR3 nucleotides read TGTGCCAGCAGTTTAAATTGGGCTGACGAGCAGTACTTC. Its protein is CASSLNWADEQYF.

Concerning this clonotype itself: A much larger clone lies a single base off, so this may be a read error. The chain employs TRBV11-1 and TRBJ2-7; D ambiguous. Germline V CDR1 and CDR2: SGHAT, FQDESV (reference sequence). The length of the CDR3 is 14 residues. V was clipped by 5 bases and J by 6 bases, with 17 bases between them. DNA for the CDR3: TGTGCCAGCAGCGCTACCGGGCCCCACAGCGAGCAGTACGTC. Its protein is CASSATGPHSEQYV.

Concerning this clonotype itself: The junction and the germline gene differ at one end; a read error may be behind it. The rearrangement joins TRBV4-2 to TRBJ2-7; 7 nucleotides line up with TRBD2. Germline V gene lookup returns CDR1 LGHNA and CDR2 YNFKEQ. The CDR3 is made up of 15 amino acids. CDR3 sequence (DNA): TGTACCAGCAGTCAAGCTAGCGGAGACTCCTACGAGCAGTACTTC. It encodes CTSSQASGDSYEQYF.

Concerning this clonotype itself: A much more abundant neighbour one base away suggests this may be a read error. The rearrangement joins TRBV11-3 to TRBJ2-1; no clear D. The CDR3 runs to 14 residues. Germline V gene lookup returns CDR1 SGHNT and CDR2 YENEEA. V was clipped by 1 base and J by 6 bases, with 10 bases between them. CDR3 region: CASSLAAAANEQFF. The CDR3 DNA follows: TGTGCCAGCAGCTTAGCGGCGGCCGCCAATGAGCAGTTCTTC.

The CDR3 sequence: CASTARDYEQYF. The CDR3 nucleotides read TGTGCCAGCACCGCCAGGGACTACGAGCAGTACTTC. This chain joins TRBV28 and TRBJ2-7; D might be TRBD1 (5 bases). Trimming took 7 bases from V and 3 from J, leaving 10 bases between them. CDR3 length: 12 amino acids. Looked up from germline, CDR1 is MDHEN and CDR2 is SYDVKM.

This clonotype was counted between two and nine times. The chain employs TRBV12-3 or TRBV12-4 and TRBJ1-5; D is perhaps TRBD1 (5 bases). V was shortened by 3 bases and J by 7 bases, with 10 bases between the two germline ends. This CDR3 is 13 amino acids long. CDR3 sequence (DNA): TGTGCCAGCAGTTTTCAGGGTAGGCAGCCCCAGCATTTT. This gives the protein CASSFQGRQPQHF.

This clonotype was observed a few times. The chain recombines TRBV29-1 with TRBJ2-5; D possibly corresponds to TRBD1 (6 bases). The V end lost 7 bases, the J end lost 5 bases, and 14 bases lay between the germline ends. The CDR3 extends over 12 amino acids. CDR1 is SQVTM, CDR2 ANQGSEA, per germline. The CDR3 nucleotides are TGCAGCGCGACAGGTCGATTCGAGACCCAGTACTTC. This gives the protein CSATGRFETQYF.

V usage is TRBV11-2 and J usage is TRBJ1-4; 7 bases match TRBD1. The CDR3 runs 14 residues. The V gene end was trimmed by 6 bases and the J gene end by 5 bases; junction bases not matched to a gene: 6. Per the germline V gene, CDR1 is SGHAT and CDR2 is FQNNGV. CDR3 coding DNA: TGTGCCAGCAGATCGGGACAGAAAAATGAAAAACTGTTTTTT. Residues: CASRSGQKNEKLFF.

The CDR3 nucleotides read TGCAGCGTGAGAAGCCCAAGGGGGTTACTTGACAATGAGCAGTTCTTC. It specifies CSVRSPRGLLDNEQFF. This chain uses TRBV29-1 with TRBJ2-1; maybe TRBD1 (6 bases). The CDR3 runs 16 residues. Germline V gives CDR1 SQVTM, CDR2 ANQGSEA. V gave up 6 bases and J gave up 5 bases, with 23 bases separating them.

This clonotype has only one observation. V and J are TRBV6-1 and TRBJ2-1; 11 nucleotides match TRBD2. Germline V CDR1 and CDR2: MNHNS, SASEGT. The CDR3 covers 15 residues. After removal of 6 bases from V and 4 bases from J, the junction contained 5 bases not matched to a gene. CDR3 protein: CASRAGTSGYNEQFF. DNA for the CDR3: TGTGCCAGCAGGGCCGGGACTAGCGGTTACAATGAGCAGTTCTTC.

The chain links TRBV6-6 to TRBJ1-5, with D tentatively TRBD1 (6 bases). CDR1 and CDR2 (germline): MNHNY, SVGAGI (reference sequence). Trimming pared 4 bases from V and 5 bases from J, leaving 9 bases between. There are 13 residues in the CDR3. The CDR3, as DNA: TGTGCCAGCAGTTCGTCAGGGGATCAGCCCCAGCATTTT. Translating it yields CASSSSGDQPQHF.